This T cell receptor beta chain was captured in a study of blood T cell repertoires in COVID-19 (dated by TCRdb to about 2020). For the wider study: Samples covering the acute and convalescent phases of COVID-19 were provided by collaborators in the United States, Italy and Spain. The prospective study material was composed of cDNA or gDNA derived from T cells, B-cell-depleted T cells, or PBMCs. Where available, HLA class I and class II types were obtained from metadata supplied by the sample provider rather than from assay-based typing. The samples were drawn from two sources: the first 160 participants of the ongoing ImmuneRACE study, and 1,254 subjects contributed by 6 global collaborators. The repertoires were released in a freely available public database meant as a resource for research on the immune response to SARS-CoV-2. Nearly every sample came with metadata listing a de-identified subject ID, COVID-19 status, age in years and sex. Deeply sampled blood TCRbeta repertoires from subjects exposed to, actively infected with, or recovered from COVID-19 were included in the dataset.

With respect to this clone: The antigen it binds to is not known. No base-level quality is on record; no much larger clone is a single base apart.

TCRbeta CDR3 regions were amplified from genomic DNA using the immunoSEQ Assay, a bias-controlled multiplex PCR. Turning to the authors' computational methods: The number of nucleated cells in each sample was estimated by amplification of reference gene primers within the assay. To quantify the absolute abundance of each unique TCRbeta CDR3 rearrangement, sequence reads were collapsed and filtered. For each sample, productive Simpson clonality was calculated as the square root of Simpson's diversity index across productive rearrangements. TCRdb re-hosts the immuneACCESS table, in-frame sequences only. Its copies lack some clones; in the studies checked, an unresolved V gene accounts for under half of them, and the cause for the rest is not known. Clone size and V and J calls were adopted from that table, with D and trimming inferred from the DNA. This sample comprises about 110,000 clones, 75% to 90% of them detected only once. Of the sample, around 1.1% is held by the ten largest clones.

There are 16 amino acids in the CDR3, from cysteine to phenylalanine inclusive. The CDR3 DNA has 48 bases and is translated from base 1. From a lookup of the germline V gene, CDR1 and CDR2 are MNHEY and SVGEGT. Relative to germline, V is 5 bases shorter and J is 0 bases shorter, with 17 bases between their ends. Overall study results and their limits: The amount of clinical and demographic metadata varied by source and participant and was provided uncurated.

The collaborating institutions used their own protocols to collect whole blood in K2EDTA tubes. Collaborator samples were shipped for TCRbeta analysis as frozen whole blood, isolated PBMCs, or DNA extracted from either sample type. This chain is built from TRBV6-2 or TRBV6-3 and TRBJ2-7, and possibly TRBD1, on 6 matching bases. This TCR was recovered from a human donor in a cohort sampled during active COVID-19. Sequencing input: peripheral blood. The DNA sequence reads TGTGCCAGCAGTCGTACACTAACAGGGCTCTCCTACGAGCAGTACTTC. This encodes CASSRTLTGLSYEQYF.